Shown below are 26 T cell receptor beta chains from a single sample sequenced in a study of T cell repertoires in MIS-A myocarditis. The repertoire was sequenced with immunoSEQ multiplex PCR; TCRdb's copy has only in-frame clones and lacks some. The sample gives some 10,000 clones, roughly 89% of which show up once; around 2% is in the top ten. The sample was thoracic lymph node tissue obtained at autopsy. The origin of the receptors is a man between 18 and 29 years old with fulminant myocarditis from multisystem inflammatory syndrome in adults (MIS-A) after COVID-19.

The rearrangement links TRBV28 to TRBJ1-5; 11 positions match TRBD1. The CDR3 is made up of 17 amino acids. Germline CDR1 reads MDHEN; CDR2 reads SYDVKM. V lost 5 bases, J lost 5 bases, and 11 bases stayed unmatched. CDR3 residues: CASSPGGDRGRDQPQHF. The CDR3 bases are TGTGCCAGCAGTCCGGGAGGGGACAGGGGGAGGGATCAGCCCCAGCATTTT.

The CDR3 loop reads CASSVGGQTEAFF. CDR3 sequence (DNA): TGTGCCAGCAGCGTAGGAGGACAGACTGAAGCTTTCTTT. V and J are TRBV9 and TRBJ1-1; weak D call: TRBD1 (6 bases). The ends were cut back, 0 bases at V and 5 bases at J, with 8 bases in the middle. Per germline, CDR1 SGDLS and CDR2 YYNGEE. This CDR3 has 13 residues.

The chain carries TRBV11-2 and TRBJ2-5; 11 bases align to TRBD2. In germline, CDR1 is SGHAT, CDR2 FQNNGV. V trimming: 4 bases; J trimming: 5 bases; junction bases outside the gene matches: 12. The CDR3 runs to 17 residues. The CDR3 spells CASSSRGSGRAGETQYF. CDR3 DNA sequence: TGTGCCAGCAGCTCCCGAGGTAGCGGGAGGGCCGGGGAGACCCAGTACTTC.

The chain couples TRBV6-1 to TRBJ2-7, with D perhaps being TRBD1 or TRBD2 (6 bases each). Germline lookup yields CDR1 MNHNS and CDR2 SASEGT. CDR3 length: 16 residues. Trimming stripped 4 bases from V and 6 bases from J, with 22 bases between. CDR3 in amino acids: CASSARGQRVFSEQYF. The CDR3 region has the DNA TGTGCCAGCAGTGCTCGGGGGCAGCGGGTTTTCTCCGAGCAGTACTTC.

V is TRBV18 and J is TRBJ1-2, with D possibly matching TRBD1 (6 bases). The germline gives CDR1 KGHSH, CDR2 LQKENI. V lost 1 base, J lost 0 bases, and 18 bases lay in between. The CDR3 loop spans 18 amino acids. The CDR3 nucleotides read TGTGCCAGCTCACCACGGGGGGCGAATCGCATGACTAACTATGGCTACACCTTC. Protein product: CASSPRGANRMTNYGYTF.

The rearrangement uses TRBV28 and TRBJ1-3, with 9 bases aligning to TRBD1. The CDR3 loop spans 17 amino acids. Unmatched junction bases numbered 10, after V lost 3 bases and J lost 4 bases. Germline assignment: CDR1 MDHEN and CDR2 SYDVKM. CDR3 DNA sequence: TGTGCCAGCAGTTTGGGTAGGACAGGGGTCGGAGGAAACACCATATATTTT. Its translation is CASSLGRTGVGGNTIYF.

The V gene is TRBV28, the J gene TRBJ2-5; D gene uncertain. Trimming removed 2 bases at V and 11 bases at J, with 18 bases between. The CDR3 covers 14 residues. The germline V gene encodes CDR1 MDHEN and CDR2 SYDVKM. CDR3 coding DNA: TGTGCCAGCAGTTTAGAATCCGCGGTTGGCCCGCAGTACTTC. Protein: CASSLESAVGPQYF.

The chain links TRBV4-3 to TRBJ1-1; a possible D gene is TRBD1 (6 bases). Trimming removed 2 bases from V and 8 bases from J, with 15 bases in between. CDR1 LGHNA and CDR2 YSLEER come from the germline V gene. The CDR3 sequence is 14 residues long. As DNA, the CDR3 is TGCGCCAGCAGCCAACGGGACACGAGGTCCGAAGCTTTCTTT. Amino acids: CASSQRDTRSEAFF.

This clone was found a few times. The gene calls are TRBV27 and TRBJ2-2; 7 nucleotides line up with TRBD2. The CDR3 contains 17 residues. Germline V gene data show CDR1 as MNHEY and CDR2 as SMNVEV (reference sequence). The J segment lost 2 bases and the V segment lost 11 bases, leaving 17 bases of the junction unmatched. The CDR3 DNA is TGTGCCTCCAAAGCCGGGGCGGGAGTATATAACACCGGGGAGCTGTTTTTT. Amino acid sequence: CASKAGAGVYNTGELFF.

This clone is a singleton in its sample. This chain connects TRBV10-3 to TRBJ1-4; no definite D call. The CDR3 contains 14 residues. The V and J ends lost 3 bases and 1 base respectively, with 6 bases between them. The germline CDR1 and CDR2 sequences are ENHRY and SYGVKD. The CDR3 DNA sequence: TGTGCCATCAGTGACGGGCTAACTAATGAAAAACTGTTTTTT. This codes for CAISDGLTNEKLFF.

This chain uses TRBV27 with TRBJ1-5; D unresolved. Germline-derived CDR1 and CDR2 are MNHEY and SMNVEV (reference sequence). This CDR3 spans 11 amino acids. Trimming stripped 8 bases from V and 4 bases from J, with 6 bases between. CDR3 sequence reads: CASGINQPQHF. CDR3 bases: TGTGCCAGCGGTATAAATCAGCCCCAGCATTTT.

This clone came up a few times. This chain joins TRBV7-9 and TRBJ1-2; D gene ambiguous. This CDR3 contains 13 residues. V was trimmed by 5 bases and J by 6 bases, leaving 13 bases between them. Germline V lookup: CDR1 SEHNR, CDR2 FQNEAQ (reference sequence). The CDR3 spells CASSRWEIDGYTF. The CDR3 nucleotides read TGTGCCAGCAGCCGATGGGAGATCGATGGCTACACCTTC. Drawing the rest from reference TRBV7-9 and TRBJ1-2, the complete variable domain is DTGVSQNPRHKITKRGQNVTFRCDPISEHNRLYWYRQTLGQGPEFLTYFQNEAQLEKSRLLSDRFSAERPKGSFSTLEIQRTEQGDSAMYLCASSRWEIDGYTFGSGTRLTVV.

This clone was recorded only once. J is TRBJ2-7 and V is TRBV6-5; TRBD2 matches at 9 bases. The germline V gene encodes CDR1 MNHEY and CDR2 SVGAGI. V lost 6 bases to trimming and J lost 2 bases; unmatched junction nucleotides: 8. The CDR3 totals 15 residues. This chain's CDR3 is CASRRPSGDTYEQYF. CDR3 in DNA: TGTGCCAGCAGGCGTCCTAGCGGGGATACCTACGAGCAGTACTTC.

This chain connects TRBV9 to TRBJ1-4; D possibly corresponds to TRBD1 (5 bases). With 0 bases removed from V and 8 bases from J, the gap between germline ends came to 20 bases. Germline V lookup: CDR1 SGDLS, CDR2 YYNGEE. The CDR3 covers 17 residues. The CDR3 nucleotides are TGTGCCAGCAGCGTAGCTCCGATCGTCGGGGACGCCGAAAAACTGTTTTTT. It yields the protein CASSVAPIVGDAEKLFF.

CDR3 nucleotide sequence: TGTGCCAGCAGTCAAGACAGGGCTGAGCAGTTCTTC. As protein: CASSQDRAEQFF. The rearrangement joins TRBV2 to TRBJ2-1, with 7 bases identical to TRBD1. The CDR3 is 12 residues long. Germline V gene sequence: CDR1 SNHLY, CDR2 FYNNEI. The V segment lost 5 bases and the J segment 9 bases; nucleotides outside the gene matches: 4.

The V gene is TRBV7-9, the J gene TRBJ2-4; TRBD1 matches at 7 bases. The V segment lost 3 bases and the J segment 3 bases; nucleotides outside the gene matches: 5. Germline V gives CDR1 SEHNR, CDR2 FQNEAQ (reference sequence). There are 15 residues in the CDR3. The CDR3 DNA sequence: TGTGCCAGCAGCTTCACAGGGGTGGGCAAAAACATTCAGTACTTC. Translating gives CASSFTGVGKNIQYF.

The gene calls are TRBV19 and TRBJ2-7, with TRBD2 matching 9 bases. The length of the CDR3 is 17 residues. Germline trimming cut 6 bases from V and 0 bases from J; bases unmatched to any gene: 12. CDR1 and CDR2 (germline): LNHDA, SQIVND (reference sequence). CDR3 in amino acids: CASSTHGGRGTSYEQYF. The CDR3 region has the DNA TGTGCCAGTAGCACTCACGGCGGGAGGGGAACCTCCTACGAGCAGTACTTC.

The V call is TRBV7-9, the J call TRBJ1-2; D might be TRBD1 (6 bases). Between the trimmed V and J ends, which lost 5 bases and 5 bases, there was a span of 18 bases. This CDR3 contains 15 residues. The V gene's germline CDR1 is SEHNR and CDR2 FQNEAQ (reference sequence). The CDR3 DNA sequence: TGTGCCAGCAGCACAAAAACAGGGCTAGCTTATGGCTACACCTTC. It codes for CASSTKTGLAYGYTF.

This clone appeared once. The rearrangement joins TRBV28 to TRBJ1-4; D unresolved. CDR3 length equals 14 residues. Germline V gene sequence: CDR1 MDHEN, CDR2 SYDVKM. Trimming cost V 6 bases and J 8 bases, with 16 bases left between them. The CDR3 reads CASRLGGFREKLFF. The CDR3 nucleotides are TGTGCCAGCAGACTCGGAGGGTTTAGGGAAAAACTGTTTTTT.

This clone has just one count. V usage is TRBV27 and J usage is TRBJ2-5, with 10 bases identical to TRBD2. V lost 4 bases and J lost 0; bases outside the gene matches: 8. This CDR3 has 17 amino acids. Germline V CDR1 and CDR2: MNHEY, SMNVEV (reference sequence). The CDR3 coding sequence is TGTGCCAGCAGTTCCTCCTTGACTAGCGGGTACCAAGAGACCCAGTACTTC. It encodes CASSSSLTSGYQETQYF.

The chain couples TRBV6-4 to TRBJ2-1; 9 nucleotides align to TRBD2. The V segment lost 3 bases and the J segment 4 bases; nucleotides outside the gene matches: 7. The germline V gene has CDR1 MRHNA and CDR2 SNTAGT. The CDR3 is made up of 16 amino acids. CDR3 DNA: TGTGCCAGCAGTGATAGCGGGGGCGAGGGGTACAATGAGCAGTTCTTC. Protein: CASSDSGGEGYNEQFF.

This clone appeared a single time. The rearrangement joins TRBV28 to TRBJ1-6, with D possibly matching TRBD1 (5 bases). Between the trimmed V and J ends, which lost 6 bases and 1 base, there was a span of 10 bases. From germline, CDR1 is MDHEN and CDR2 SYDVKM. The CDR3 is made up of 15 amino acids. Here the CDR3 reads CASRRGDSYNSPLHF. The CDR3 DNA reads TGTGCCAGCAGACGGGGCGATTCCTATAATTCACCCCTCCACTTT.

V usage is TRBV28 and J usage is TRBJ2-7; D possibly corresponds to TRBD2 (6 bases). V lost 5 bases and J 4 bases, leaving 9 bases between the germline ends. Germline CDR1 reads MDHEN; CDR2 reads SYDVKM. CDR3 size: 12 residues. The DNA of the CDR3 is TGTGCCAGCAGTGGGACTGCTTACGAGCAGTACTTC. As protein: CASSGTAYEQYF.

The chain links TRBV7-8 to TRBJ1-2; the D gene is possibly TRBD1 (5 bases). V shed 1 base and J shed 0 bases, with 6 bases lying between them. Germline V gene lookup returns CDR1 SGHVS and CDR2 FQNEAQ. The CDR3 totals 14 residues. The CDR3 nucleotides read TGTGCCAGCAGCTTAGGGGGGGCTAACTATGGCTACACCTTC. This codes for CASSLGGANYGYTF.

The chain carries TRBV4-2 and TRBJ2-3; 10 nucleotides line up with TRBD2. J was trimmed by 4 bases and V by 0 bases; bases with no gene match: 10. Looked up from germline, CDR1 is LGHNA and CDR2 is YNFKEQ. There are 18 residues in the CDR3. CDR3 coding DNA: TGTGCCAGCAGCCAAGAAGGGCCTAGCGGGAGTGTCGCAGATACGCAGTATTTT. This encodes CASSQEGPSGSVADTQYF.

The chain carries TRBV6-5 and TRBJ2-4, with a possible D match to TRBD1 (5 bases). The CDR3 has 15 amino acids. V lost 5 bases to trimming and J lost 0 bases, with 11 bases between them. In germline, CDR1 is MNHEY, CDR2 SVGAGI. CDR3 bases: TGTGCCAGCAGTCCCGACAGCCTAGCCAAAAACATTCAGTACTTC. This codes for CASSPDSLAKNIQYF.